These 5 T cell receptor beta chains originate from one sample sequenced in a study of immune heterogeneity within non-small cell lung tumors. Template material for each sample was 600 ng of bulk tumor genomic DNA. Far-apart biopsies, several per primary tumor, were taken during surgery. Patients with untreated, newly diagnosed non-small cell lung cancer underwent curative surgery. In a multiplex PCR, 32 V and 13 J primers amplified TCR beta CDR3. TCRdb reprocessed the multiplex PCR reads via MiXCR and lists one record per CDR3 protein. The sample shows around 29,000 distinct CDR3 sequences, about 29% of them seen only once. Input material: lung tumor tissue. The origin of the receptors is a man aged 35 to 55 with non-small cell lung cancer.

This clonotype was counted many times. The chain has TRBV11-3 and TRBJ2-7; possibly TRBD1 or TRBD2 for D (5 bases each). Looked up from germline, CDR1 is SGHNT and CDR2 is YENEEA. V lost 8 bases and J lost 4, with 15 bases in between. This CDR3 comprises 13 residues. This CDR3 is CASRRGNLYEQYF. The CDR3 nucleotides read TGTGCCAGCCGACGGGGCAACCTTTACGAGCAGTACTTC.

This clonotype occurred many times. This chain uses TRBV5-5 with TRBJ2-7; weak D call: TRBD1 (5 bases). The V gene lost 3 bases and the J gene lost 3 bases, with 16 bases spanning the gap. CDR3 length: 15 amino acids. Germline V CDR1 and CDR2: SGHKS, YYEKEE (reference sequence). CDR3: CASSYTTDTFYEQYF. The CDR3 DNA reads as TGTGCCAGCAGCTATACAACGGACACCTTCTACGAGCAGTACTTC.

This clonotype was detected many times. Here the CDR3 reads CASSPRASGELFF. The CDR3 nucleotides read TGTGCCAGCAGTCCTAGGGCTTCCGGGGAGCTGTTTTTT. The chain joins TRBV7-9 to TRBJ2-2, with D unclear. The length of the CDR3 is 13 residues. V lost 6 bases, J lost 6 bases, and 11 bases lay in between. From germline, CDR1 is SEHNR and CDR2 FQNEAQ (reference sequence). Full variable domain (remainder filled in from reference TRBV7-9 and TRBJ2-2): DTGVSQNPRHKITKRGQNVTFRCDPISEHNRLYWYRQTLGQGPEFLTYFQNEAQLEKSRLLSDRFSAERPKGSFSTLEIQRTEQGDSAMYLCASSPRASGELFFGEGSRLTVL.

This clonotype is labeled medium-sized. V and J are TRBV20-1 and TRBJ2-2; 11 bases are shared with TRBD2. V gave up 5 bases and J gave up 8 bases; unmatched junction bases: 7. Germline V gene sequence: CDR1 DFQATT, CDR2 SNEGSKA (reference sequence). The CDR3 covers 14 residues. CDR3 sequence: CSAQRLAGTGELFF. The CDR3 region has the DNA TGCAGTGCTCAGAGACTAGCGGGAACAGGGGAGCTGTTTTTT.

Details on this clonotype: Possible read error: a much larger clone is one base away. CDR3 sequence: CASSSGGGLNTIYF. The CDR3 DNA sequence: TGTGCCAGCAGTTCAGGGGGCGGCCTAAACACCATATATTTT. The chain carries TRBV28 and TRBJ1-3; TRBD1 matches 8 bases. The CDR3 length is 14 residues. Looked up from germline, CDR1 is MDHEN and CDR2 is SYDVKM. Trimming at V came to 4 bases and at J to 6 bases, leaving 5 bases not matched to a gene.